The rows below give T cell receptor beta chains drawn from one sample of a study of early T cells in non-severe SARS-CoV-2 infection. TCRdb fed the 5' RACE reads into MiXCR, producing one record per CDR3 protein. Of about 94,000 distinct CDR3 sequences listed, under 15% were seen once; the top ten hold 2% to 2.5%. The sequenced sample was whole blood. The source of these receptors is an adult who was a healthcare worker with PCR-confirmed SARS-CoV-2 infection or an uninfected control (not recorded which). Each CDR3 is given with its conserved first and last residue. The order of the fields is CDR3 DNA, CDR3 protein, clone size, D gene, J gene, V gene. A D gene is named only where the DNA matches it firmly. Expanded clones are given a class, and other clones once, few, many or no size at all.

DNA: TGCAGTACTGAGGGCCCGTTGAGAAATGAGCAGTTCTTC
CDR3: CSTEGPLRNEQFF
size: .
D: .
J: TRBJ2-1
V: TRBV20-1

DNA: TGTGCCAGCTCACCAGATCGGGGACGTTCGAACACCATATATTTT
CDR3: CASSPDRGRSNTIYF
size: few
D: .
J: TRBJ1-3
V: TRBV18

DNA: TGCAGCGCCAGGACAGGGGACGGCTATGGCTACACCTTC
CDR3: CSARTGDGYGYTF
size: .
D: TRBD1
J: TRBJ1-2
V: TRBV29-1

DNA: TGCAGTGCTATACTTTCGGGGGGGACACTCTACAATGAGCAGTTCTTC
CDR3: CSAILSGGTLYNEQFF
size: few
D: TRBD2
J: TRBJ2-1
V: TRBV20-1

DNA: TGTGCCAGCAGCCTCAGTCGCAGCGGGGAGCTGTTTTTT
CDR3: CASSLSRSGELFF
size: .
D: .
J: TRBJ2-2
V: TRBV7-2

DNA: TGTGCCAGCAGCTTACCCAGACTAGCGGGTCCCACAGATACGCAGTATTTT
CDR3: CASSLPRLAGPTDTQYF
size: .
D: TRBD2
J: TRBJ2-3
V: TRBV7-8

DNA: TGTGCCAGCAGCTCGGAGCTAGTTTCCTCCAAAGAGTTCTTC
CDR3: CASSSELVSSKEFF
size: few
D: .
J: TRBJ2-1
V: TRBV7-9

DNA: TGTGCCACCAGCAGATCTGCCGGGACAGGGCCGACTGGCTACACCTTC
CDR3: CATSRSAGTGPTGYTF
size: few
D: TRBD1
J: TRBJ1-2
V: TRBV15

DNA: TGTGCCAGCAGCTTATCCGGGACAGCTATTAATGAAAAACTGTTTTTT
CDR3: CASSLSGTAINEKLFF
size: .
D: TRBD1
J: TRBJ1-4
V: TRBV11-2

DNA: TGTGCCAGCAGCCATGGGGGACAGGGGCGAGTACAGCCCCAGCATTTT
CDR3: CASSHGGQGRVQPQHF
size: few
D: TRBD1
J: TRBJ1-5
V: TRBV3-1

DNA: TGCGCCAGCAGCCAAGTTGTCCCCTTGGTGGGGTTGGACAATGAGCAGTTCTTC
CDR3: CASSQVVPLVGLDNEQFF
size: few
D: .
J: TRBJ2-1
V: TRBV4-3

DNA: TGCAGTGCTCCTAGCGGGGGGGAATACAATGAGCAGTTCTTC
CDR3: CSAPSGGEYNEQFF
size: .
D: TRBD2
J: TRBJ2-1
V: TRBV20-1

DNA: TGCAGCGTTGCGGCGGGCCTAGCGTACGAGCAGTACTTC
CDR3: CSVAAGLAYEQYF
size: .
D: .
J: TRBJ2-7
V: TRBV29-1

DNA: TGTGCCAGCGGTATGGTAGGGCAGAAAAACATTCAGTACTTC
CDR3: CASGMVGQKNIQYF
size: few
D: .
J: TRBJ2-4
V: TRBV2

DNA: TGTGCCAGCAGTTTAGGGACGACTGTCCGGACAGATACGCAGTATTTT
CDR3: CASSLGTTVRTDTQYF
size: many
D: .
J: TRBJ2-3
V: TRBV28

DNA: TGTGCCAGCAGCGAAAGCAATCAGCCCCAGCATTTT
CDR3: CASSESNQPQHF
size: many
D: .
J: TRBJ1-5
V: TRBV7-9

DNA: TGTGCCAGCTTGAGCGCCTACGAGCAGTACTTC
CDR3: CASLSAYEQYF
size: many
D: .
J: TRBJ2-7
V: TRBV6-2/TRBV6-3

DNA: TGTGCCAGCAGCCCAATGGGGACAGAAGATTATGAAAAACTGTTTTTT
CDR3: CASSPMGTEDYEKLFF
size: .
D: TRBD1
J: TRBJ1-4
V: TRBV7-6

DNA: TGTGCCAGCAGCGTAGGTACCTATGCGGGGGGGAACACAGATACGCAGTATTTT
CDR3: CASSVGTYAGGNTDTQYF
size: few
D: TRBD2
J: TRBJ2-3
V: TRBV9

DNA: TGCAGCGTTGCGGGGAGAAGATACAGGGGGCGGACTGAAGCTTTCTTT
CDR3: CSVAGRRYRGRTEAFF
size: many
D: TRBD1
J: TRBJ1-1
V: TRBV29-1

DNA: TGTGCCAGCAACCTAGCGGGGTCCTACGAGCAGTACTTC
CDR3: CASNLAGSYEQYF
size: few
D: TRBD2
J: TRBJ2-7
V: TRBV28

DNA: TGTGCCAGCAGACACCTTACAGGGGGCCCCTACGAGCAGTACTTC
CDR3: CASRHLTGGPYEQYF
size: many
D: TRBD1
J: TRBJ2-7
V: TRBV6-1

DNA: TGCAGCGTCGGGACAGGGAGTGTCAATGAGCAGTTCTTC
CDR3: CSVGTGSVNEQFF
size: few
D: TRBD1
J: TRBJ2-1
V: TRBV29-1

DNA: TGTGCCAGCAGTTTTGCCGACAGGGGGCCTAATGAAAAACTGTTTTTT
CDR3: CASSFADRGPNEKLFF
size: .
D: TRBD1
J: TRBJ1-4
V: TRBV28

DNA: TGCAGTGCTAGGGGTCATAGCAGTCTATACGAGCAGTACTTC
CDR3: CSARGHSSLYEQYF
size: many
D: .
J: TRBJ2-7
V: TRBV20-1

DNA: TGTGCCAGCAGCTCGTCTGGGGCCAACGTCCTGACTTTC
CDR3: CASSSSGANVLTF
size: .
D: .
J: TRBJ2-6
V: TRBV7-9

DNA: TGCAGTGCAAGCCGGGACAGCCGCTACGAGCAGTACTTC
CDR3: CSASRDSRYEQYF
size: .
D: TRBD1
J: TRBJ2-7
V: TRBV20-1

DNA: TGTGCCAGCAGTTTCCCAGCGGGGGGGCCGAATGAGCAGTTCTTC
CDR3: CASSFPAGGPNEQFF
size: .
D: TRBD2
J: TRBJ2-1
V: TRBV28

DNA: TGTGCCAGCAGTCTACCCAACACAGATACGCAGTATTTT
CDR3: CASSLPNTDTQYF
size: many
D: .
J: TRBJ2-3
V: TRBV6-6